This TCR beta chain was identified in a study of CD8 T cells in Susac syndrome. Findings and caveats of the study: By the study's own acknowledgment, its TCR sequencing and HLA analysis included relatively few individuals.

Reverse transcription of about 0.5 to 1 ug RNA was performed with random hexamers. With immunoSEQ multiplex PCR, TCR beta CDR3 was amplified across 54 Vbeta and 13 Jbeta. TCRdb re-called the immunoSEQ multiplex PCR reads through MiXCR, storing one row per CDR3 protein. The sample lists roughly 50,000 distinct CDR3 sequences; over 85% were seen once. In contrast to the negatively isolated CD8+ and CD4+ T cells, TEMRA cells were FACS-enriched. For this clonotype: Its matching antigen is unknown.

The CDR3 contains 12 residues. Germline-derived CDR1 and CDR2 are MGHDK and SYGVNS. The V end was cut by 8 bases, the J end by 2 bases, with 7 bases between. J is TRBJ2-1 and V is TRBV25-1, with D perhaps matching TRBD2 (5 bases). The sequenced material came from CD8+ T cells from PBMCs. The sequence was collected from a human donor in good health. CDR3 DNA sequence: TGTGCCAGCTCCGGGGCCTACAATGAGCAGTTCTTC. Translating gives CASSGAYNEQFF.